Listed here is a single T cell receptor beta chain. Its antigen is not identified. The use of genomic DNA as template underpinned the TCR beta VDJ and CDR3 profiling. MiXCR, run by TCRdb on the reads, gives a single entry per CDR3 protein. The profile shows about 98,000 distinct CDR3 sequences, roughly two thirds of them singletons. Patients sequenced had flow cytometry evidence of CD8+CD57+ cell expansion. No therapy was given to patients before blood sampling. These data are taken from a study of CD8+CD57+ T cells in acquired aplastic anemia. Findings and caveats of the study: Controls and patients did not differ significantly in CD8+ Simpson's diversity.

Germline V lookup: CDR1 KGHDR, CDR2 SFDVKD. V was clipped by 4 bases and J by 3 bases; unmatched bases: 11. CDR3 size: 17 residues. The TCR originated in a human donor with aplastic anemia. The chain carries TRBV24-1 and TRBJ2-4; 7 positions agree with TRBD2. The sample consisted of sorted CD4+, CD8+, or CD8+CD57+ T cells (not recorded which) from PBMCs. CDR3 residues: CATSERGGLAGKNIQYF. CDR3 DNA sequence: TGTGCCACCAGTGAACGGGGAGGGCTAGCCGGCAAAAACATTCAGTACTTC.